The 9 T cell receptor beta chains below all came from one sample that was sequenced in a study of OX40 agonist ivuxolimab in advanced cancers. Only in-frame clones appear in the TCRdb table, and some are missing; sequencing was by immunoSEQ multiplex PCR. The table shows fewer than 45,000 clones, with around 89% occurring only once. Material: CD4+ or CD8+ T cells sorted from blood, obtained in a trial of the OX40 agonist ivuxolimab. The receptors shown here come from an adult with an advanced solid tumor such as melanoma, head and neck, liver or kidney cancer.

This rearrangement joins TRBV6-4 to TRBJ2-1, with 8 bases fitting TRBD2. The CDR3 covers 16 residues. CDR1 MRHNA and CDR2 SNTAGT come from the germline V gene. The ends lost 0 bases at V and 3 bases at J; junction bases unmatched: 4. CDR3 loop: CASSDSPGGGYNEQFF. CDR3 in DNA: TGTGCCAGCAGTGACTCCCCGGGAGGGGGCTACAATGAGCAGTTCTTC.

This chain links TRBV4-1 with TRBJ2-2, with D possibly TRBD1 on 6 matching bases. Germline-derived CDR1 and CDR2 are MGHRA and YSYEKL. The germline V and J ends were trimmed by 2 bases and 5 bases, with 27 bases remaining between them. There are 20 residues in the CDR3. This CDR3 reads CASSQRGIPGLGTVTGELFF. CDR3 sequence (DNA): TGCGCCAGCAGCCAAAGGGGGATCCCCGGTCTAGGAACGGTGACCGGGGAGCTGTTTTTT.

The rearrangement uses TRBV6-5 and TRBJ2-5; D may match TRBD1 or TRBD2 (5 bases each). Per the germline V gene, CDR1 is MNHEY and CDR2 is SVGAGI. This CDR3 is built from 15 residues. V was cut by 5 bases and J by 0 bases, with 13 bases left in between. The CDR3 DNA follows: TGTGCCAGCAGTCCCGGGACGGAAGACCAAGAGACCCAGTACTTC. It codes for CASSPGTEDQETQYF.

The chain links TRBV4-1 to TRBJ2-7; no clear D. The V end lost 1 base, the J end lost 3 bases, and 7 bases lay between the germline ends. CDR3 length: 13 residues. The germline V gene has CDR1 MGHRA and CDR2 YSYEKL. The CDR3 reads CASSQAPSYEQYF. The DNA of the CDR3 is TGCGCCAGCAGCCAAGCCCCCAGCTACGAGCAGTACTTC.

The V and J genes are TRBV7-9 and TRBJ1-1; D gene uncertain. The CDR3 consists of 12 residues. Germline CDR1 SEHNR, CDR2 FQNEAQ (reference sequence). Deletions cut 6 bases from V and 1 base from J, with 6 bases between. The CDR3 loop reads CASRAENTEAFF. The DNA of the CDR3 is TGTGCCAGCAGGGCAGAGAACACTGAAGCTTTCTTT.

CDR3 loop: CASSPHQTYQETQYF. As DNA, the CDR3 is TGTGCCAGCAGTCCTCACCAGACGTACCAAGAGACCCAGTACTTC. The chain is built from TRBV27 and TRBJ2-5; no clear D. CDR3 length: 15 residues. With 5 bases removed from V and 0 bases from J, the gap between germline ends came to 13 bases. Germline V gene sequence: CDR1 MNHEY, CDR2 SMNVEV (reference sequence).

This chain links TRBV5-6 with TRBJ2-7; 10 positions agree with TRBD2. Germline V gene data show CDR1 as SGHDT and CDR2 as YYEEEE. CDR3 length equals 14 residues. Unmatched junction bases numbered 7, after V lost 7 bases and J lost 3 bases. The CDR3 spells CASSASGSSYEQYF. The CDR3 coding sequence is TGTGCCAGCTCAGCTAGCGGGAGTAGCTACGAGCAGTACTTC.

In DNA form, the CDR3 reads TGTGCCAGCAGTCGGGCGGGGAACACTGAAGCTTTCTTT. Its protein is CASSRAGNTEAFF. This chain links TRBV27 with TRBJ1-1; no clear D gene. V was clipped by 5 bases and J by 1 base, with 8 bases between them. CDR1 and CDR2 (germline): MNHEY, SMNVEV (reference sequence). This CDR3 contains 13 residues.

The chain carries TRBV5-1 and TRBJ1-6, with 7 positions matching TRBD1. From germline, CDR1 is SGHRS and CDR2 YFSETQ. Trimming cost V 7 bases and J 10 bases; bases outside gene matches: 11. This CDR3 region has 14 residues. DNA of the CDR3: TGCGCCAGCCGTCAACAGGGGTCAAGGTCACCCCTCCACTTT. Translation gives CASRQQGSRSPLHF.